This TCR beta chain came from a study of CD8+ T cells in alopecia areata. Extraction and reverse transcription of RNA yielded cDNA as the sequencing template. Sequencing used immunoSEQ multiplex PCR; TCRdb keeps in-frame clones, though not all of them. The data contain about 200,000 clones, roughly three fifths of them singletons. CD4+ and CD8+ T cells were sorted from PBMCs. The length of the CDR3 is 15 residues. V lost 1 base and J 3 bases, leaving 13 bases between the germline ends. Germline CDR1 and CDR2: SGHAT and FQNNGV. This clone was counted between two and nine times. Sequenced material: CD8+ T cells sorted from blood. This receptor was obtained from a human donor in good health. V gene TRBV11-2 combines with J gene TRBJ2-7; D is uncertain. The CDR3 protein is CASSLGHTPDYEQYF. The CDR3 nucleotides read TGTGCCAGCAGCTTAGGTCATACCCCTGACTACGAGCAGTACTTC.